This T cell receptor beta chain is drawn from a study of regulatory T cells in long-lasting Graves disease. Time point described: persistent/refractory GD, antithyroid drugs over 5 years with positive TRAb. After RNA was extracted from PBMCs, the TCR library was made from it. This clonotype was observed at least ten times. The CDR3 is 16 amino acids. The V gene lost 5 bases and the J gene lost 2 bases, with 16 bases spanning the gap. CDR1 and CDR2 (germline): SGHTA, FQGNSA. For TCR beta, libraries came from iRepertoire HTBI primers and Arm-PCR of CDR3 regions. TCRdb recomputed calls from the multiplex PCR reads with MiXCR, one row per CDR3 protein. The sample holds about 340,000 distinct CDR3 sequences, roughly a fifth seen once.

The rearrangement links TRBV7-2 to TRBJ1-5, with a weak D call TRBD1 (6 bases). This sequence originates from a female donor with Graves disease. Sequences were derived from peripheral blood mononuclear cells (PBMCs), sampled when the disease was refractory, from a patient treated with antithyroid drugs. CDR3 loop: CASSPTGNYGNQPQHF. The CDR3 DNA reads TGTGCCAGCAGCCCGACAGGTAATTACGGCAATCAGCCCCAGCATTTT.